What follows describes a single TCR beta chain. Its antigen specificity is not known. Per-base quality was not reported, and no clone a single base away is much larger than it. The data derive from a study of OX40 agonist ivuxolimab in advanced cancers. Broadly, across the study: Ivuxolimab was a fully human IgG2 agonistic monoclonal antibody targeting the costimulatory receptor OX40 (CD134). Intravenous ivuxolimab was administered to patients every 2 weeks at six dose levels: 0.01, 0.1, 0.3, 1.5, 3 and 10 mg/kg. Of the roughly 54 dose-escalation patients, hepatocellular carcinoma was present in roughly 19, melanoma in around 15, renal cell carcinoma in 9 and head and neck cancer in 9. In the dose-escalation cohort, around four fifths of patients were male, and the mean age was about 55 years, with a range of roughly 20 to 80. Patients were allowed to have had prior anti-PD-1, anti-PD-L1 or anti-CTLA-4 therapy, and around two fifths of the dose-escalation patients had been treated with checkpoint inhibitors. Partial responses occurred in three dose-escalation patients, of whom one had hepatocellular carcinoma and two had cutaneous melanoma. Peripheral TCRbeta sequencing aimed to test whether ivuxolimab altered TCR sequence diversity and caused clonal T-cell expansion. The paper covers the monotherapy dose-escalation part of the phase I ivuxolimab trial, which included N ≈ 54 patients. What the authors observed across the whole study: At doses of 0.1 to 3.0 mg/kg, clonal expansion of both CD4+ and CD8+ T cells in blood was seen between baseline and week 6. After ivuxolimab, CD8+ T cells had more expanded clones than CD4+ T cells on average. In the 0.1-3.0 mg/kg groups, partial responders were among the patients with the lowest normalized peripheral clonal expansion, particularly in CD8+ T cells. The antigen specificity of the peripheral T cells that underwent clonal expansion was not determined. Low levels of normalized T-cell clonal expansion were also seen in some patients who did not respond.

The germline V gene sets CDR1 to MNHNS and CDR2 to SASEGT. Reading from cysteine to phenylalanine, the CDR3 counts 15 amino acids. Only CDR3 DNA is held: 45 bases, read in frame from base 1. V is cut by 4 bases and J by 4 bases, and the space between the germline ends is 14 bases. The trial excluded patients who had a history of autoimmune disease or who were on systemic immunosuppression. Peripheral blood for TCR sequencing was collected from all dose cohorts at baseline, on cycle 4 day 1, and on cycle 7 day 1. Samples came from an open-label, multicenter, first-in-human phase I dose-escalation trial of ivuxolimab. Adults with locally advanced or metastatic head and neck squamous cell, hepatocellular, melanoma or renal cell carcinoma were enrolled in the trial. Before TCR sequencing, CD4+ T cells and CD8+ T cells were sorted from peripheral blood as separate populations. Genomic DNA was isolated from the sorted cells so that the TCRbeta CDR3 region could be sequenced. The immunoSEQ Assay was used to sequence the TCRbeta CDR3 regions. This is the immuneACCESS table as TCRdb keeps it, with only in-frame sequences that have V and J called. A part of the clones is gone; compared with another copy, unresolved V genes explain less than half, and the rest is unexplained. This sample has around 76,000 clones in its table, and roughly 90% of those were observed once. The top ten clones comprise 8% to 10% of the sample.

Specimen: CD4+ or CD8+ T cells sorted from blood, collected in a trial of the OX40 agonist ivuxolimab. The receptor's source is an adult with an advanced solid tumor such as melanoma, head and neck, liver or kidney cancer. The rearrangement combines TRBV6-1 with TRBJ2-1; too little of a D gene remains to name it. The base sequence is TGTGCCAGCAGTGTAGATCCCGGGTCTTACAATGAGCAGTTCTTC. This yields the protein CASSVDPGSYNEQFF.